This T cell receptor beta chain was sequenced for a study of T cell changes during pregnancy in multiple sclerosis. Assay used: immunoSEQ multiplex PCR; TCRdb lists only in-frame clones, some missing. The sample lists over 40,000 clones; 92% were seen once. The germline V gene encodes CDR1 ENHRY and CDR2 SYGVKD. V dropped 3 bases and J dropped 0; count of bases not matched to a gene: 4. The CDR3 consists of 16 residues. The source material was CD4+ T cells from peripheral blood mononuclear cells, sampled in the second trimester of pregnancy. This TCR was sampled from a female donor with multiple sclerosis, enrolled in a pregnancy study. The rearrangement links TRBV10-3 to TRBJ2-2; 7 nucleotides line up with TRBD2. In DNA, the CDR3 is TGTGCCATCAGTGATGGGCGGGGGACGAACACCGGGGAGCTGTTTTTT. Its translation is CAISDGRGTNTGELFF.